Below, 9 T cell receptor beta chains from the same sample are listed, as sequenced in a study of shared clonotypes between healthy human individuals. Using immunoSEQ multiplex PCR, the repertoire was profiled, and TCRdb retains in-frame clones only, with some absent. This sample yields approximately 1.5 million clones, of which 95% to 99% are seen a single time; approximately 0.44% belongs to the top ten. Specimen: naive CD4+ T cells sorted from blood. Subset of the sample: CD45RA+ positively selected. Receptors originate from a man in his thirties or forties in good health.

The chain couples TRBV10-1 to TRBJ2-5; 7 nucleotides align to TRBD2. Looked up from germline, CDR1 is WNHNN and CDR2 is SYGVQD (reference sequence). CDR3 length equals 16 residues. The V segment lost 0 bases and the J segment 4 bases; nucleotides outside the gene matches: 8. CDR3 in amino acids: CASSESMSGMGETQYF. The CDR3 DNA is TGCGCCAGCAGTGAGTCTATGAGCGGGATGGGAGAGACCCAGTACTTC.

About this clone: At the DNA level, this CDR3 is encoded by other sequences in the same sample as well. This chain links TRBV5-1 with TRBJ2-5; possible D gene TRBD1, 6 bases. V was shortened by 7 bases and J by 5 bases, with 18 bases between the two germline ends. From germline, CDR1 is SGHRS and CDR2 YFSETQ. The CDR3 is made up of 14 amino acids. The CDR3 here is CASSTGQGAETQYF. The CDR3 DNA sequence: TGCGCCAGCTCGACGGGACAAGGAGCGGAGACCCAGTACTTC.

The rearrangement uses TRBV7-9 and TRBJ2-3, with D tentatively TRBD2 (5 bases). CDR1 is SEHNR and CDR2 is FQNEAQ in the germline V gene (reference sequence). With 6 bases removed from V and 0 bases from J, the gap between germline ends came to 13 bases. CDR3 length: 15 amino acids. The CDR3 sequence: CASSPLVPSTDTQYF. CDR3 coding DNA: TGTGCCAGCAGTCCACTAGTGCCTAGCACAGATACGCAGTATTTT.

This chain joins TRBV6-1 and TRBJ1-4; D might be TRBD1 (5 bases). V lost 2 bases and J 0 bases, leaving 19 bases between the germline ends. The CDR3 has 19 residues. Per germline, CDR1 MNHNS and CDR2 SASEGT. This CDR3 reads CASSEKDTTPLPTNEKLFF. For the CDR3, the DNA is TGTGCCAGCAGTGAAAAGGACACGACCCCACTTCCAACTAATGAAAAACTGTTTTTT.

This clone was seen just once. V and J are TRBV25-1 and TRBJ2-3; 7 nucleotides match TRBD1. Germline values: CDR1 MGHDK, CDR2 SYGVNS. V gave up 3 bases and J gave up 1 base; unmatched junction bases: 4. The CDR3 is 15 residues long. In DNA, the CDR3 is TGTGCCAGCAGTGATCAAGGACAGGGCACAGATACGCAGTATTTT. This encodes CASSDQGQGTDTQYF. Combining the CDR3 with reference TRBV25-1 and TRBJ2-3 gives the whole variable domain EADIYQTPRYLVIGTGKKITLECSQTMGHDKMYWYQQDPGMELHLIHYSYGVNSTEKGDLSSESTVSRIRTEHFPLTLESARPSHTSQYLCASSDQGQGTDTQYFGPGTRLTVL.

The chain joins TRBV28 to TRBJ1-1, with D possibly matching TRBD1 (5 bases). There are 13 residues in the CDR3. The V and J ends lost 8 bases and 0 bases respectively, with 10 bases between them. Germline CDR1 is MDHEN and CDR2 is SYDVKM. This CDR3 reads CASGTVMNTEAFF. As DNA, the CDR3 is TGTGCCAGCGGGACGGTCATGAACACTGAAGCTTTCTTT. Filled out from reference TRBV28 and TRBJ1-1, the complete variable domain reads DVKVTQSSRYLVKRTGEKVFLECVQDMDHENMFWYRQDPGLGLRLIYFSYDVKMKEKGDIPEGYSVSREKKERFSLILESASTNQTSMYLCASGTVMNTEAFFGQGTRLTVV.

In the case of this clone: Other DNA sequences from this sample encode an identical CDR3 as well. The chain carries TRBV2 and TRBJ1-1; weak D call: TRBD1 (6 bases). This CDR3 region has 13 residues. The germline gives CDR1 SNHLY, CDR2 FYNNEI. V was pared by 5 bases and J by 4 bases, with 11 bases between. CDR3 sequence reads: CASSKQGGTEAFF. The CDR3 nucleotides read TGTGCCAGCAGTAAACAGGGTGGCACTGAAGCTTTCTTT.

The chain couples TRBV18 to TRBJ2-7; D is possibly TRBD1 (5 bases). Germline lookup yields CDR1 KGHSH and CDR2 LQKENI. The CDR3 consists of 13 residues. V dropped 1 base and J dropped 5 bases, with 9 bases sitting between them. In DNA, the CDR3 is TGTGCCAGCTCACCACAGGGGCTCCACGAGCAGTACTTC. Its translation is CASSPQGLHEQYF.

The gene calls are TRBV6-1 and TRBJ2-4; no firm D call. Germline CDR1 is MNHNS and CDR2 is SASEGT. The V end lost 2 bases, the J end lost 0 bases, and 14 bases lay between the germline ends. The CDR3 spans 17 residues. The CDR3 region is CASSEHPTPIAKNIQYF. The CDR3 coding sequence is TGTGCCAGCAGTGAACACCCGACACCGATAGCCAAAAACATTCAGTACTTC.